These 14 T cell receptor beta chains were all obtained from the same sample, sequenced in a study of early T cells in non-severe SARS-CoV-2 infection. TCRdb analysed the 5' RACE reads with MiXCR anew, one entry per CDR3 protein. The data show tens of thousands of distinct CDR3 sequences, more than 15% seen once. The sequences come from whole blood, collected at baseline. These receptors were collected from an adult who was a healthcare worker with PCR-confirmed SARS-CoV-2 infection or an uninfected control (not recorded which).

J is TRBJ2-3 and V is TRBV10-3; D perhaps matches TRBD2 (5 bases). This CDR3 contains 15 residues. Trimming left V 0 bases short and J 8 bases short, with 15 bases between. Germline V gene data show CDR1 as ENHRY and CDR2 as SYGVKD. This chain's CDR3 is CAISESLGRSGTQYF. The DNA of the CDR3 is TGTGCCATCAGTGAGTCACTTGGGAGAAGCGGTACGCAGTATTTT.

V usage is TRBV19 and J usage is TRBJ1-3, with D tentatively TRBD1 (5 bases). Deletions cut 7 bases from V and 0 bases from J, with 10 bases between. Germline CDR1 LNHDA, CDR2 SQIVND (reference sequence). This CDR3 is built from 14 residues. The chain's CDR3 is CASTMGGSGNTIYF. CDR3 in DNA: TGTGCCAGTACCATGGGGGGCTCTGGAAACACCATATATTTT.

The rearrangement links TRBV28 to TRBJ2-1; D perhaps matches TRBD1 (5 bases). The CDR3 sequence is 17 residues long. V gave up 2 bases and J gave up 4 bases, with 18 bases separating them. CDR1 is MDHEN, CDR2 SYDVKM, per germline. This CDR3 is CASSLGPTARIYNEQFF. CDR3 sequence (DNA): TGTGCCAGCAGTTTAGGACCGACAGCGCGAATATACAATGAGCAGTTCTTC.

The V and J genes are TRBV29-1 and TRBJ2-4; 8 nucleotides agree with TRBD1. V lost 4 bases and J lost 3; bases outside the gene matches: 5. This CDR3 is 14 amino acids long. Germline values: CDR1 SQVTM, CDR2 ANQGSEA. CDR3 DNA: TGCAGCGTTGTAGGGACAGGAGGCAAAAACATTCAGTACTTC. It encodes CSVVGTGGKNIQYF.

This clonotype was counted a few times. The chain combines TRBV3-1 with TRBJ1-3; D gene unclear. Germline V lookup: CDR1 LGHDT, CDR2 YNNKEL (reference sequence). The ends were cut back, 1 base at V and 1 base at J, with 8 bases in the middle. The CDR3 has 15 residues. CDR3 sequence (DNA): TGTGCCAGCAGCCAAGCACTTACTTCTGGAAACACCATATATTTT. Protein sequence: CASSQALTSGNTIYF.

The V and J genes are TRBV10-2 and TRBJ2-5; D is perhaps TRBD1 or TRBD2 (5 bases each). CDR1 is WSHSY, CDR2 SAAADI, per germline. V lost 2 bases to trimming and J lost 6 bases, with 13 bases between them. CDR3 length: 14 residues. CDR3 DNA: TGCGCCAGCAGTGAGGAGGGGCGCGGAAAGACCCAGTACTTC. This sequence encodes CASSEEGRGKTQYF.

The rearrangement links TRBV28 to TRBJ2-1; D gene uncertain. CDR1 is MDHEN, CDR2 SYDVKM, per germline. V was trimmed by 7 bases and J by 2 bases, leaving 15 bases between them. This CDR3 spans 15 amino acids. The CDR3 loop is CASTTSSHTYNEQFF. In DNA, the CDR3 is TGTGCCAGCACCACCAGTAGTCATACCTACAATGAGCAGTTCTTC.

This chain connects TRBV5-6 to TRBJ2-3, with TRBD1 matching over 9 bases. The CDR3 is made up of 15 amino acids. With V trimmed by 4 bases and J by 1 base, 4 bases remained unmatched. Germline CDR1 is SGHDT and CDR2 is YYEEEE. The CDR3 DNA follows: TGTGCCAGCAGCCCACGGACAGGGGGCACAGATACGCAGTATTTT. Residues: CASSPRTGGTDTQYF.

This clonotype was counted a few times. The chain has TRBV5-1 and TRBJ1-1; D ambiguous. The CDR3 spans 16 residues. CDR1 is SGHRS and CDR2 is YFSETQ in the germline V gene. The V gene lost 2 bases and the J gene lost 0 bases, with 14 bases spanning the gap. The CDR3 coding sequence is TGCGCCAGCAGCTTCCTAGTTTCGAAGCTGAACACTGAAGCTTTCTTT. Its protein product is CASSFLVSKLNTEAFF. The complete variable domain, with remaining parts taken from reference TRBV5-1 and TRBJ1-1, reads KAGVTQTPRYLIKTRGQQVTLSCSPISGHRSVSWYQQTPGQGLQFLFEYFSETQRNKGNFPGRFSGRQFSNSRSEMNVSTLELGDSALYLCASSFLVSKLNTEAFFGQGTRLTVV.

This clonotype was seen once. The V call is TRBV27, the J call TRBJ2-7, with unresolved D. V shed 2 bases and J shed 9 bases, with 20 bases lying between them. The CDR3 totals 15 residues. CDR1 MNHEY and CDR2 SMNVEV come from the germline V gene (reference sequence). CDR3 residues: CASSLGKTQVERQYF. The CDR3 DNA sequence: TGTGCCAGCAGTTTAGGAAAAACTCAGGTAGAAAGGCAGTACTTC.

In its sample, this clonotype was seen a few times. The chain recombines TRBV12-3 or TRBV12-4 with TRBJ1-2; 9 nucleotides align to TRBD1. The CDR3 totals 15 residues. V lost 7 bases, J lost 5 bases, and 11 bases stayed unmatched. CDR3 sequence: CASKYTGGGQYGYTF. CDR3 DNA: TGTGCCAGCAAATATACAGGGGGCGGACAATATGGCTACACCTTC.

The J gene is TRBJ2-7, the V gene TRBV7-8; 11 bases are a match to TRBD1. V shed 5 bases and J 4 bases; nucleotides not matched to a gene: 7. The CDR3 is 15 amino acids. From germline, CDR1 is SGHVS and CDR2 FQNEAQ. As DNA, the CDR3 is TGTGCCAGCAGCCCGAGGACAGGGGGCTTATACGAGCAGTACTTC. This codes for CASSPRTGGLYEQYF.

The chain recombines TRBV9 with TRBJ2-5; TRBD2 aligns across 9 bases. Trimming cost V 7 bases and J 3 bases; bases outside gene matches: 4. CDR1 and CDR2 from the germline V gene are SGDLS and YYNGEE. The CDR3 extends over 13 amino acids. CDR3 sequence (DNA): TGTGCCAGCGGCAGGACTAGCGAAGAGACCCAGTACTTC. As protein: CASGRTSEETQYF.

The CDR3 coding sequence is TGTGCCAGCAGCTCCCCTCGGACAGGACACACCGGGGAGCTGTTTTTT. This sequence encodes CASSSPRTGHTGELFF. The J gene is TRBJ2-2, the V gene TRBV7-2; 7 bases map to TRBD1. V lost 4 bases, J lost 3 bases, and 8 bases stayed unmatched. This CDR3 contains 16 residues. Per the germline V gene, CDR1 is SGHTA and CDR2 is FQGNSA.